A single sample gave rise to the 6 T cell receptor beta chains below, sequenced in a study of blood T cells in healthy people across ages. It was with a sample-barcoded 5' primer and a J-beta primer mix that a second PCR of roughly 7 to 12 cycles was run. From the 5' RACE reads, TCRdb called clonotypes with MiXCR, one entry per CDR3 protein. The table lists around 800,000 distinct CDR3 sequences, 44% of them singletons. The sample was blood. The receptor set was obtained from a man aged 55-75 years in good health.

This chain connects TRBV9 to TRBJ2-3; perhaps TRBD2 as D (6 bases). CDR1 is SGDLS, CDR2 YYNGEE, per germline. The ends were cut back, 3 bases at V and 5 bases at J, with 10 bases in the middle. The CDR3 runs to 13 residues. The CDR3 reads CASSGEEVDTQYF. Here the CDR3 DNA reads TGTGCCAGCAGCGGGGAGGAGGTAGATACGCAGTATTTT.

V is TRBV3-1 and J is TRBJ1-2; the D is unclear. The CDR3 is 12 amino acids. In germline, CDR1 is LGHDT, CDR2 YNNKEL (reference sequence). The V gene lost 2 bases and the J gene lost 3 bases, with 4 bases spanning the gap. The CDR3 DNA reads TGTGCCAGCAGCCAACGCGACTATGGCTACACCTTC. Translated, it gives CASSQRDYGYTF.

V usage is TRBV20-1 and J usage is TRBJ2-1, with 8 bases aligning to TRBD2. Germline lookup yields CDR1 DFQATT and CDR2 SNEGSKA (reference sequence). CDR3 length: 15 residues. Losses at the gene ends were 1 base for V and 4 bases for J; bases not matched to a gene: 6. In DNA, the CDR3 is TGCAGTGCTAGAGGCCCAGCGGGGGCTTACAATGAGCAGTTCTTC. Its protein product is CSARGPAGAYNEQFF.

Remarks on this clonotype: A much larger clone differs from this one at a single base, so this may be a read error. The chain employs TRBV10-3 and TRBJ2-1; 8 nucleotides agree with TRBD2. Looked up from germline, CDR1 is ENHRY and CDR2 is SYGVKD. This CDR3 has 14 amino acids. The junction had 14 bases not matched to a gene; V was cut back by 10 bases and J by 9 bases. The CDR3 here is CASQASGGNIEQFF. CDR3 DNA: TGTGCCAGCCAAGCCAGCGGGGGTAACATTGAGCAGTTCTTC.

This clonotype was seen a handful of times. V and J are TRBV6-5 and TRBJ1-4; D might be TRBD1 (6 bases). V gave up 6 bases and J gave up 15 bases, with 23 bases separating them. Per the germline V gene, CDR1 is MNHEY and CDR2 is SVGAGI. The CDR3 covers 14 residues. CDR3 nucleotides: TGTGCCAGCAGCCTATCCGGGGGCTCGAAGATGGTGTTTTTT. Its translation is CASSLSGGSKMVFF.

V and J are TRBV20-1 and TRBJ2-3, with D maybe TRBD2 (7 bases). The germline CDR1 and CDR2 sequences are DFQATT and SNEGSKA (reference sequence). The CDR3 has 16 amino acids. The V gene lost 6 bases and the J gene lost 2 bases, with 21 bases spanning the gap. Here the CDR3 DNA reads TGCAGTGCCCTTAGTCGGGGGGCCCCCAACACAGATACGCAGTATTTT. Translated, it gives CSALSRGAPNTDTQYF.